This T cell receptor beta chain was observed in a study of T cells in tuberculosis. Overall study: Samples predate treatment or fall within its first 7 days.

Time point here: new active TB diagnosis, blood taken before or within 7 days of starting treatment. The germline V and J ends were trimmed by 2 bases and 0 bases, with 12 bases remaining between them. Germline assignment: CDR1 WSHSY and CDR2 SAAADI. This CDR3 comprises 16 residues. Here immunoSEQ multiplex PCR was the method, and the copy in TCRdb shows in-frame clones only, minus some. In the table there are tens of thousands of clones, approximately 93% of which are singletons. Sequencing was performed on PBMCs, taken at tuberculosis diagnosis. This sequence originates from an adult with tuberculosis. The genes are TRBV10-2 and TRBJ2-3, with unresolved D. The CDR3 loop reads CASSEKLLRSTDTQYF. As DNA, the CDR3 is TGCGCCAGCAGTGAGAAGCTTCTCAGGAGCACAGATACGCAGTATTTT.